The 17 T cell receptor beta chains below were found in one sample sequenced in a study of regulatory T cells in long-lasting Graves disease. The sample's time point: persistent/refractory GD, antithyroid drugs over 5 years with positive TRAb. From RNA extracted from PBMCs, the TCR library was made. For TCR beta, libraries came from iRepertoire HTBI primers and Arm-PCR of CDR3 regions. In TCRdb, the multiplex PCR reads were re-called with MiXCR into one record per CDR3 protein. There are hundreds of thousands of distinct CDR3 sequences in the sample; around 21% occur only once, and around 21% lies in the top ten. The input for sequencing was peripheral blood mononuclear cells (PBMCs), taken when the disease was refractory, from a patient treated with antithyroid drugs. These receptors were obtained from a female donor with Graves disease.

This clonotype has ten or more counts. The chain has TRBV6-1 and TRBJ2-2, with a weak D call TRBD2 (6 bases). V shed 7 bases and J shed 7 bases, with 16 bases lying between them. Germline CDR1 is MNHNS and CDR2 is SASEGT. The CDR3 totals 14 residues. The CDR3 region is CASTERALDGELFF. The CDR3 DNA reads TGTGCCAGCACCGAGCGGGCCCTGGACGGGGAGCTGTTTTTT.

The chain combines TRBV29-1 with TRBJ1-2; TRBD1 aligns across 8 bases. CDR1 is SQVTM and CDR2 is ANQGSEA in the germline V gene. This CDR3 comprises 12 residues. V lost 6 bases and J lost 3; bases outside the gene matches: 3. CDR3 in DNA: TGCAGCGTCGAGGGACAGGACTATGGCTACACCTTC. Its translation: CSVEGQDYGYTF.

This clonotype was recorded many times. This sequence joins TRBV28 and TRBJ2-7; TRBD2 matches 9 bases. Germline CDR1 MDHEN, CDR2 SYDVKM. V shed 7 bases and J 3 bases; nucleotides not matched to a gene: 4. The CDR3 totals 13 residues. For the CDR3, the DNA is TGTGCCAGCACCGCTAGCGGGATCTACGAGCAGTACTTC. Translation: CASTASGIYEQYF.

The genes are TRBV29-1 and TRBJ1-2, with D unresolved. Germline V gene data show CDR1 as SQVTM and CDR2 as ANQGSEA. Deletions cut 4 bases from V and 6 bases from J, with 12 bases between. The CDR3 is 12 amino acids. CDR3 DNA sequence: TGCAGCGTTGGATTGGGTTCAAATGGCTACACCTTC. Residues: CSVGLGSNGYTF. The full variable domain, in which reference TRBV29-1 and TRBJ1-2 provide the parts outside the CDR3, is SAVISQKPSRDICQRGTSLTIQCQVDSQVTMMFWYRQQPGQSLTLIATANQGSEATYESGFVIDKFPISRPNLTFSTLTVSNMSPEDSSIYLCSVGLGSNGYTFGSGTRLTVV.

This clonotype was seen repeatedly, ten times or more. The germline gene is not matched at one end of the junction; a read error may be the cause. This chain links TRBV12-3 or TRBV12-4 with TRBJ2-7; 9 nucleotides line up with TRBD2. This CDR3 spans 14 amino acids. CDR3 in amino acids: CASSPGLASDEQYF. The CDR3 DNA follows: TGTGCCAGCAGTCCGGGACTAGCCTCCGACGAGCAGTACTTC.

This clonotype was seen only a few times. The chain carries TRBV7-2 and TRBJ2-7, with 9 positions matching TRBD1. CDR1 is SGHTA and CDR2 is FQGNSA in the germline V gene. The CDR3 contains 16 residues. V gave up 5 bases and J gave up 9 bases; unmatched junction bases: 17. CDR3 protein: CASSAGGQGVLRRQYF. CDR3 DNA sequence: TGTGCCAGCAGCGCCGGGGGACAGGGAGTTTTACGACGGCAGTACTTC.

This chain joins TRBV9 and TRBJ1-1; 7 nucleotides line up with TRBD1. The V gene end was trimmed by 3 bases and the J gene end by 5 bases; junction bases not matched to a gene: 10. Looked up from germline, CDR1 is SGDLS and CDR2 is YYNGEE. The CDR3 totals 15 residues. The CDR3 sequence: CASSGQGGARTEAFF. CDR3 bases: TGTGCCAGCAGCGGCCAAGGGGGCGCGCGGACTGAAGCTTTCTTT.

This clonotype has ten or more counts. This chain connects TRBV12-5 to TRBJ1-2; D not certain. The germline CDR1 and CDR2 sequences are LGHNT and FRNRAP. The CDR3 totals 14 residues. V was clipped by 0 bases and J by 4 bases, with 9 bases between them. CDR3 DNA: TGTGCTAGTGGTTTGGTCGCCACTACCTATGGCTACACCTTC. It translates to CASGLVATTYGYTF.

This clonotype was picked up many times. The rearrangement joins TRBV2 to TRBJ2-2; the D is unclear. Trimming took off 5 bases at V and 6 bases at J, with 4 bases between the two ends. Germline loops: CDR1 SNHLY, CDR2 FYNNEI. The CDR3 runs 11 residues. This CDR3 reads CASSRAGELFF. The CDR3 bases are TGTGCCAGCAGTCGAGCCGGGGAGCTGTTTTTT.

The chain uses TRBV10-3 and TRBJ2-3, with D possibly being TRBD2 (6 bases). CDR1 is ENHRY and CDR2 is SYGVKD in the germline V gene. The V gene lost 4 bases and the J gene lost 4 bases, with 9 bases spanning the gap. CDR3 length: 13 amino acids. The CDR3 here is CAISGTTPDTQYF. The CDR3 region has the DNA TGTGCCATCAGTGGGACTACCCCAGATACGCAGTATTTT.

Remarks on this clonotype: This may stem from a read error, because a much larger clone lies one nucleotide away. The V call is TRBV20-1, the J call TRBJ2-2; D is perhaps TRBD1 (6 bases). The CDR3 sequence is 14 residues long. V dropped 1 base and J dropped 4 bases, with 10 bases sitting between them. Germline V gene sequence: CDR1 DFQATT, CDR2 SNEGSKA (reference sequence). In DNA, the CDR3 is TGCAGTGCTAGAGGACAGGTGGTCACCGGGGAGCTGTTTTTT. Its translation: CSARGQVVTGELFF.

Turning to this clonotype: An end of the junction differs from the germline gene, which may be a read error. The J gene is TRBJ2-5, the V gene TRBV7-7; 7 positions agree with TRBD2. Germline CDR1 reads SSHAT; CDR2 reads FNYEAQ (reference sequence). The CDR3 has 15 residues. The CDR3 protein is CASSPWRGNQETQYF. The CDR3 nucleotides read TGTGCTAGCAGCCCCTGGCGGGGGAACCAAGAGACCCAGTACTTC. Supplemented by reference TRBV7-7 and TRBJ2-5, the full variable domain reads GAGVSQSPRYKVTKRGQDVTLRCDPISSHATLYWYQQALGQGPEFLTYFNYEAQPDKSGLPSDRFSAERPEGSISTLTIQRTEQRDSAMYRCASSPWRGNQETQYFGPGTRLLVL.

This chain uses TRBV15 with TRBJ1-2, with a possible D match to TRBD1 (6 bases). Looked up from germline, CDR1 is LNHNV and CDR2 is YYDKDF (reference sequence). The CDR3 loop spans 14 amino acids. With 0 bases removed from V and 8 bases from J, the gap between germline ends came to 13 bases. The CDR3 DNA is TGTGCCACCAGCAGAGATCGTAACAGGGTCGGCTACACCTTC. Amino acids: CATSRDRNRVGYTF.

This clonotype occurred many times. V is TRBV30 and J is TRBJ1-1; no clear D gene. The germline V gene has CDR1 GTSNPN and CDR2 SVGIG (reference sequence). This CDR3 contains 13 residues. Trimming cost V 0 bases and J 3 bases, with 8 bases left between them. The CDR3 DNA reads TGTGCCTGGAGTGTAAGGACGGACACTGAAGCTTTCTTT. This sequence encodes CAWSVRTDTEAFF. Full variable domain (rest looked up from reference TRBV30 and TRBJ1-1): SQTIHQWPATLVQPVGSPLSLECTVEGTSNPNLYWYRQAAGRGLQLLFYSVGIGQISSEVPQNLSASRPQDRQFILSSKKLLLSDSGFYLCAWSVRTDTEAFFGQGTRLTVV.

A few counts support this clonotype. The chain combines TRBV27 with TRBJ1-1; unclear D gene. Germline assignment: CDR1 MNHEY and CDR2 SMNVEV (reference sequence). This CDR3 has 13 amino acids. V lost 6 bases and J lost 0, with 8 bases in between. The CDR3 protein is CASRTVMNTEAFF. The CDR3 nucleotides read TGTGCCAGCAGAACAGTCATGAACACTGAAGCTTTCTTT.

The chain has TRBV20-1 and TRBJ1-3; D may be TRBD1 (5 bases). The CDR3 totals 15 residues. Germline CDR1 and CDR2: DFQATT and SNEGSKA (reference sequence). V gave up 4 bases and J gave up 3 bases, with 16 bases separating them. The CDR3 reads CSATQRGEGGNTIYF. The CDR3 region has the DNA TGCAGTGCTACCCAACGAGGGGAAGGTGGAAACACCATATATTTT.

On this clonotype itself: Given a much more abundant clone one base away, this may be a read error. This chain connects TRBV2 to TRBJ2-7; tentatively, D is TRBD1 or TRBD2 (5 bases each). Per germline, CDR1 SNHLY and CDR2 FYNNEI. The CDR3 is 13 amino acids. This CDR3 reads CAGSGTNRYEQYF. The DNA for the CDR3 is TGTGCCGGCAGTGGGACGAACAGATACGAGCAGTACTTC. The variable domain in full, with the rest retrieved from reference TRBV2 and TRBJ2-7, is EPEVTQTPSHQVTQMGQEVILRCVPISNHLYFYWYRQILGQKVEFLVSFYNNEISEKSEIFDDQFSVERPDGSNFTLKIRSTKLEDSAMYFCAGSGTNRYEQYFGPGTRLTVT.